The source of this T cell receptor beta chain is a study of CD8+ T cells in alopecia areata. V dropped 2 bases and J dropped 0 bases, with 8 bases sitting between them. Germline V lookup: CDR1 SGDLS, CDR2 YYNGEE. This CDR3 is built from 15 residues. Worth noting for this clone: What it binds is unknown.

Study-wide points: It was lesional scalp, especially alopecia totalis/universalis, that showed higher clonality than normal scalp.

Peripheral blood, together with lesional scalp punch biopsies, was collected from alopecia areata patients. Researchers picked out CD4+ and CD8+ T cells from PBMCs by sorting. Reverse transcribed after extraction, RNA yielded cDNA as the sequencing template. The table came from immunoSEQ multiplex PCR; TCRdb's copy has only in-frame clones and leaves some out. The sample has around 120,000 clones, about 46% seen once. The chain is built from TRBV9 and TRBJ2-2; unclear D gene. This receptor was taken from a human donor with alopecia areata. The sequencing sample was made of NKG2D-low CD8+ T cells sorted from blood. The CDR3 nucleotides are TGTGCCAGCAGCGTTGGGTCGACGAACACCGGGGAGCTGTTTTTT. It is translated as CASSVGSTNTGELFF.